This TCR beta chain was retrieved from a study of T cell repertoires in cytomegalovirus infection. TCRdb analysed the reads with MiXCR anew, one entry per CDR3 protein. The sample records about 130,000 distinct CDR3 sequences, 7.5% to 9% being singletons. The germline gives CDR1 SGHNT, CDR2 YYREEE (reference sequence). This CDR3 spans 15 amino acids. J gave up 6 bases and V 3 bases, and 9 bases lay outside the gene matches. This clonotype was sampled from a human donor in good health (CMV status not recorded). Some clones in this sample may be carry-over from other donors' samples. Sample: PBMCs. The chain has TRBV5-4 and TRBJ2-1; TRBD1 matches 7 bases. CDR3 sequence reads: CASSSTTGWVNEQFF. The CDR3 DNA follows: TGTGCCAGCAGCTCCACGACAGGGTGGGTCAATGAGCAGTTCTTC.